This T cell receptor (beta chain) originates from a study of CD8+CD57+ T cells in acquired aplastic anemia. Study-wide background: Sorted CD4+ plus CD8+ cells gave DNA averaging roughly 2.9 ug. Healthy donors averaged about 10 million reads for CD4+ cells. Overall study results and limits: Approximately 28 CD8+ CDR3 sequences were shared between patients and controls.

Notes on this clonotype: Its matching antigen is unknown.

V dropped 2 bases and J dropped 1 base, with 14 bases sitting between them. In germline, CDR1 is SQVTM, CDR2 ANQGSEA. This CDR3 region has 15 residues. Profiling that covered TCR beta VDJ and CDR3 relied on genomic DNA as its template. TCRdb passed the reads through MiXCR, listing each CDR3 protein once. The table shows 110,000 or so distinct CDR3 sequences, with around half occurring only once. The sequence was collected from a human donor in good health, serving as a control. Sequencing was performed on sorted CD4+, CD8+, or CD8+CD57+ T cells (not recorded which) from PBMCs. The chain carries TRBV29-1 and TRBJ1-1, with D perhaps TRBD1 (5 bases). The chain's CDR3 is CSVESIGRANTEAFF. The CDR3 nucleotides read TGCAGCGTTGAATCTATAGGCAGGGCGAACACTGAAGCTTTCTTT. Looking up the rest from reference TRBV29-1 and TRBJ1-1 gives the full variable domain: SAVISQKPSRDICQRGTSLTIQCQVDSQVTMMFWYRQQPGQSLTLIATANQGSEATYESGFVIDKFPISRPNLTFSTLTVSNMSPEDSSIYLCSVESIGRANTEAFFGQGTRLTVV.